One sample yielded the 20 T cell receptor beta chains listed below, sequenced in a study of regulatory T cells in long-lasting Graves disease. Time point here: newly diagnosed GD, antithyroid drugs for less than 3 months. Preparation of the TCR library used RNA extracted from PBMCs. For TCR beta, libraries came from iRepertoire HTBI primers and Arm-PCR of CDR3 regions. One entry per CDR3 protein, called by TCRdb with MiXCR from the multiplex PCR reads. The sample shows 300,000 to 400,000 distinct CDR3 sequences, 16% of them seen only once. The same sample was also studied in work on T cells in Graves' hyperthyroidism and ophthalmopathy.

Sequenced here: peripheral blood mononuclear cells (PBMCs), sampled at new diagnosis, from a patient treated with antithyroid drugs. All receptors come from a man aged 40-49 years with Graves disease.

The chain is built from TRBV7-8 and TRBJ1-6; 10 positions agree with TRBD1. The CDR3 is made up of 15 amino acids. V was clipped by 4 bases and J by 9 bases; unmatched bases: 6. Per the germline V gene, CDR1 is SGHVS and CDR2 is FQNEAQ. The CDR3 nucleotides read TGTGCCAGCAGCTCGCCGGGACAGGGGCGTTCACCCCTCCACTTT. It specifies CASSSPGQGRSPLHF.

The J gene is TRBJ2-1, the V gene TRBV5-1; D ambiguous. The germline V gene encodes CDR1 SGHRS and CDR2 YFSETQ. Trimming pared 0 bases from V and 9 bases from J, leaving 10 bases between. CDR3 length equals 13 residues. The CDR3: CASSLARMLEQFF. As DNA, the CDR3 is TGCGCCAGCAGCTTGGCCAGAATGCTTGAGCAGTTCTTC. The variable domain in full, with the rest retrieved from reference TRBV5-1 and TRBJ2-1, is KAGVTQTPRYLIKTRGQQVTLSCSPISGHRSVSWYQQTPGQGLQFLFEYFSETQRNKGNFPGRFSGRQFSNSRSEMNVSTLELGDSALYLCASSLARMLEQFFGPGTRLTVL.

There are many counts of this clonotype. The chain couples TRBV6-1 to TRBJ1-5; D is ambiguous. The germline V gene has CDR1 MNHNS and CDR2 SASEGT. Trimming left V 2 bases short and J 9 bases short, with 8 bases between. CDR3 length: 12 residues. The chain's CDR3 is CASSEPLTPQHF. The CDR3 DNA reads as TGTGCCAGCAGTGAACCCCTAACGCCCCAGCATTTT.

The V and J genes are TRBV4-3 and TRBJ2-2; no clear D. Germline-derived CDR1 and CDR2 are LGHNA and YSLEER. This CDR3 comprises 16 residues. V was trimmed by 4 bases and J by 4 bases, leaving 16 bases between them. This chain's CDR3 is CASSPPLTAVTGELFF. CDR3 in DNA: TGCGCCAGCAGCCCTCCCCTGACGGCTGTCACCGGGGAGCTGTTTTTT.

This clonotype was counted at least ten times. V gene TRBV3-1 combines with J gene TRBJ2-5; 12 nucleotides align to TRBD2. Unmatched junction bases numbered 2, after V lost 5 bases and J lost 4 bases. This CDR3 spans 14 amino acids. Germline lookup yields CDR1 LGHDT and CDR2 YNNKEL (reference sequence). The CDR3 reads CASSSTSGGETQYF. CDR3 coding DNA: TGTGCCAGCAGCTCGACTAGCGGGGGAGAGACCCAGTACTTC.

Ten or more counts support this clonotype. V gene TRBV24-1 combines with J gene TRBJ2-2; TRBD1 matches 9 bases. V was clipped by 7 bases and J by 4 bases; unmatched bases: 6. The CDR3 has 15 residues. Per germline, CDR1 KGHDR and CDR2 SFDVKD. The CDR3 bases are TGTGCCACCAGCCGGACAGGGGATTTCACCGGGGAGCTGTTTTTT. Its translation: CATSRTGDFTGELFF.

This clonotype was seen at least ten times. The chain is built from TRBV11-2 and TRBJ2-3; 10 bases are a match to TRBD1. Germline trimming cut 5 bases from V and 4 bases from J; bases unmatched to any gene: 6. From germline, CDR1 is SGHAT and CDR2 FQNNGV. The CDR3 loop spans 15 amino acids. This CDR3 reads CASSGRDRGPDTQYF. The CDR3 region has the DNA TGTGCCAGCAGCGGCCGGGACAGGGGACCAGATACGCAGTATTTT.

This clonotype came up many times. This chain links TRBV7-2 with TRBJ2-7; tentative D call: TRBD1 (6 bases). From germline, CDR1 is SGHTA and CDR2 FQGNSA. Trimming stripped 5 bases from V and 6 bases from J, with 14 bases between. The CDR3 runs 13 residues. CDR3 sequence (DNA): TGTGCCAGCAGCGGATACAGGGTAGGCGAGCAGTACTTC. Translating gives CASSGYRVGEQYF.

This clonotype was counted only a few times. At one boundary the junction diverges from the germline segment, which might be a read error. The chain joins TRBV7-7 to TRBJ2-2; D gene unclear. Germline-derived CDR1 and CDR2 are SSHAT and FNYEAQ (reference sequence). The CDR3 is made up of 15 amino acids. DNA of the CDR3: TGTGCTAGCAGCTTATCGAGCGTCGGCACCGGGGAGCTGTTTTTT. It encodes CASSLSSVGTGELFF.

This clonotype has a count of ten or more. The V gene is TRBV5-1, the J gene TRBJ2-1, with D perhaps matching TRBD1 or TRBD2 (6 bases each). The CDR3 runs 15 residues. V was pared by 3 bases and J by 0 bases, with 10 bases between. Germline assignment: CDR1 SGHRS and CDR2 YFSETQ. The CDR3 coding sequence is TGCGCCAGCAGCTCCGGGGGCCGCTCCTACAATGAGCAGTTCTTC. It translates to CASSSGGRSYNEQFF.

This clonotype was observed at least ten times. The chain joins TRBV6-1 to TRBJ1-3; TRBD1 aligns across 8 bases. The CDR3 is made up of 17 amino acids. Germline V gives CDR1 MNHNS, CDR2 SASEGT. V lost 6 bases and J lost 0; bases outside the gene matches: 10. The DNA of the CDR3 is TGTGCCAGCAGAACCGGGACAGGCTCCTCCTCTGGAAACACCATATATTTT. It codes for CASRTGTGSSSGNTIYF.

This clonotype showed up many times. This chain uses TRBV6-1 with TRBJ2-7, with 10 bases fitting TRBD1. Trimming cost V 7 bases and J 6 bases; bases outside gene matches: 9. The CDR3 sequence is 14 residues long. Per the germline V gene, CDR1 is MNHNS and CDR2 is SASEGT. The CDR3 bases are TGTGCCAGCACTCATAGACAGGGGGCCCCCGAGCAGTACTTC. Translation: CASTHRQGAPEQYF.

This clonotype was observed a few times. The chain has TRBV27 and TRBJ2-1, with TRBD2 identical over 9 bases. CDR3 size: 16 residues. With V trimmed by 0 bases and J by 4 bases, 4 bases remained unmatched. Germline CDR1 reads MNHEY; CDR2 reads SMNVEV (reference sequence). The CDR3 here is CASSLSRRGGYNEQFF. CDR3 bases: TGTGCCAGCAGTTTATCGAGGCGGGGGGGGTACAATGAGCAGTTCTTC.

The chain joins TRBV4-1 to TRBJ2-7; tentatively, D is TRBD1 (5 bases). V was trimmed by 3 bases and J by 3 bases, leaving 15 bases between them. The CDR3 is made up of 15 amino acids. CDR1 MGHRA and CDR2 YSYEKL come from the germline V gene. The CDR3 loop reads CASSHQRAGIYEQYF. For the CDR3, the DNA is TGCGCCAGCAGCCACCAACGAGCAGGGATCTACGAGCAGTACTTC.

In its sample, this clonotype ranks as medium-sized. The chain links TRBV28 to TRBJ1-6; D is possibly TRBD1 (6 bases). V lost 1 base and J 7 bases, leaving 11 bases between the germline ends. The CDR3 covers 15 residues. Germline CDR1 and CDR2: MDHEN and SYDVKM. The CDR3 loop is CASSLLGQYNSPLHF. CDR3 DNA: TGTGCCAGCAGTTTATTAGGACAGTACAATTCACCCCTCCACTTT.

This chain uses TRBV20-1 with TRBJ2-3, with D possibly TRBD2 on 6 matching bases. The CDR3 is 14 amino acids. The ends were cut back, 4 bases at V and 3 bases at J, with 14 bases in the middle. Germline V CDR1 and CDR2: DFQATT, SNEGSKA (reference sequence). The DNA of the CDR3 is TGCAGTGCTAAGGCGCATGGAGGGACAGATACGCAGTATTTT. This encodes CSAKAHGGTDTQYF.

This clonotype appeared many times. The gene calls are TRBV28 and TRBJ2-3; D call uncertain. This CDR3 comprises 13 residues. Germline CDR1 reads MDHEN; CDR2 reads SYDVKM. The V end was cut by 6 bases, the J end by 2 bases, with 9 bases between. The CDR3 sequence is CASRNLNTDTQYF. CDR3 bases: TGTGCCAGCAGGAACTTGAACACAGATACGCAGTATTTT. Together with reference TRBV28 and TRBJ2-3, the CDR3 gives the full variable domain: DVKVTQSSRYLVKRTGEKVFLECVQDMDHENMFWYRQDPGLGLRLIYFSYDVKMKEKGDIPEGYSVSREKKERFSLILESASTNQTSMYLCASRNLNTDTQYFGPGTRLTVL.

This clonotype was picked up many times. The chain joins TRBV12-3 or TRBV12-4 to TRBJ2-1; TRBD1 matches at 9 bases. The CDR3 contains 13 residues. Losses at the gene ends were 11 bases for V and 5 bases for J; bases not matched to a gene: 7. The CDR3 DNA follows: TGTGCCTCTAGGGACAGGGCGAACAATGAGCAGTTCTTC. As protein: CASRDRANNEQFF.

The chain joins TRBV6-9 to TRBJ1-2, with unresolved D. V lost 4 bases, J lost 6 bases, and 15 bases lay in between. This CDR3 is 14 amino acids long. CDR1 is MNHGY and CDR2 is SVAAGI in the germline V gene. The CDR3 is CASSLEVASDGYTF. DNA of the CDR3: TGTGCCAGCAGTTTGGAAGTGGCTTCGGATGGCTACACCTTC.

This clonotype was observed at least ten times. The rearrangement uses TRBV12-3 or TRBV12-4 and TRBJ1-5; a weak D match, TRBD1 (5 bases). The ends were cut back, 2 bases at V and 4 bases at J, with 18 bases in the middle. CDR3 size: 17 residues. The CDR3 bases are TGTGCCAGCAGTTTAACTGGGGGAGAGGCGGGAAATCAGCCCCAGCATTTT. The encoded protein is CASSLTGGEAGNQPQHF.